The 24 T cell receptor beta chains below all came from one sample that was sequenced in a study of cytomegalovirus exposure and HLA in healthy donors (dated by TCRdb to 2017 to 2019). Receptors were amplified or captured by the immunoSEQ multiplex PCR assay. A mixture of 60 forward primers for TCR Vbeta segments and 13 reverse primers for TCR Jbeta segments was used in the multiplex PCR. The source is immuneACCESS, and TCRdb retained only in-frame sequences with V and J called. Part of the clones is not carried over; for the studies checked, unresolved V genes explain less than half of this, and the remainder is unexplained. This sample holds 95,000 to 130,000 clones; roughly three quarters were observed only once. The leading ten clones occupy around 1.7% of the sample. The sequenced material came from PBMCs. The receptors here all came from a woman under 30 in good health and CMV-seronegative.

The gene calls are TRBV5-1 and TRBJ1-4, with 7 bases aligning to TRBD1. Trimming removed 1 base from V and 6 bases from J; junction bases left unmatched: 0. Per the germline V gene, CDR1 is SGHRS and CDR2 is YFSETQ. The CDR3 is made up of 13 amino acids. The CDR3 loop reads CASSLQGDEKLFF. The CDR3 nucleotides are TGCGCCAGCAGCTTGCAGGGGGATGAAAAACTGTTTTTT.

This clone was detected a few times. V and J are TRBV6-4 and TRBJ1-2, with 8 bases matching TRBD1. The J segment lost 7 bases and the V segment lost 5 bases, leaving 6 bases of the junction unmatched. The CDR3 length is 13 residues. The germline CDR1 and CDR2 sequences are MRHNA and SNTAGT. CDR3 residues: CASSNHGQGGYTF. The CDR3 DNA sequence: TGTGCCAGCAGTAACCACGGACAGGGTGGCTACACCTTC.

The CDR3, as DNA: TGTGCCAGCAGCTTAGGGGGACAGGGGAATTCACCCCTCCACTTT. Translation: CASSLGGQGNSPLHF. V gene TRBV7-9 combines with J gene TRBJ1-6; 10 bases are shared with TRBD1. This CDR3 has 15 amino acids. With V trimmed by 1 base and J by 7 bases, 1 base remained unmatched. Germline V gene lookup returns CDR1 SEHNR and CDR2 FQNEAQ (reference sequence).

The V and J genes are TRBV6-1 and TRBJ1-4; 10 positions agree with TRBD1. This CDR3 is 15 amino acids long. Looked up from germline, CDR1 is MNHNS and CDR2 is SASEGT. V was pared by 2 bases and J by 7 bases, with 4 bases of the junction left unmatched. The CDR3 is CASSEWDRGGEKLFF. The CDR3 nucleotides read TGTGCCAGCAGTGAATGGGACAGGGGAGGTGAAAAACTGTTTTTT.

The rearrangement links TRBV30 to TRBJ2-5; 10 bases fit TRBD2. Germline CDR1 and CDR2: GTSNPN and SVGIG (reference sequence). There are 15 residues in the CDR3. V shed 4 bases, J shed 0 bases, and the junction held 5 bases outside the gene matches. The CDR3 reads CAWTERGGNQETQYF. The DNA of the CDR3 is TGTGCCTGGACCGAGCGGGGGGGAAACCAAGAGACCCAGTACTTC.

Only a few counts were recorded for this clone. This sequence joins TRBV14 and TRBJ2-3; 8 positions match TRBD2. Germline V gives CDR1 SGHDN, CDR2 FVKESK. V dropped 4 bases and J dropped 14; count of bases not matched to a gene: 8. The CDR3 is made up of 12 amino acids. The CDR3 DNA reads TGTGCCAGCAGCCCGAAGGGGACTAGACTGTATTTT. As protein: CASSPKGTRLYF.

This clone was observed a few times. At the DNA level, this CDR3 is encoded by other sequences in the same sample as well. The chain uses TRBV9 and TRBJ1-6, with TRBD1 as a possible D gene (5 bases). The CDR3 runs 15 residues. Germline V gene sequence: CDR1 SGDLS, CDR2 YYNGEE. V lost 0 bases to trimming and J lost 8 bases, with 12 bases between them. CDR3: CASSVDGTGDSPLHF. CDR3 bases: TGTGCCAGCAGCGTAGATGGGACGGGGGATTCACCCCTCCACTTT.

The genes are TRBV25-1 and TRBJ1-1; unclear D gene. CDR3 size: 14 residues. Trimming stripped 0 bases from V and 11 bases from J, with 16 bases between. CDR1 and CDR2 (germline): MGHDK, SYGVNS. CDR3 sequence (DNA): TGTGCCAGCAGTGAATATAATCTGGGCAGAGGGGCTTTCTTT. It is translated as CASSEYNLGRGAFF. Full variable domain (missing parts from reference TRBV25-1 and TRBJ1-1): EADIYQTPRYLVIGTGKKITLECSQTMGHDKMYWYQQDPGMELHLIHYSYGVNSTEKGDLSSESTVSRIRTEHFPLTLESARPSHTSQYLCASSEYNLGRGAFFGQGTRLTVV.

V and J are TRBV30 and TRBJ1-2; TRBD1 agrees at 8 bases. The ends lost 2 bases at V and 6 bases at J; junction bases unmatched: 5. The germline gives CDR1 GTSNPN, CDR2 SVGIG (reference sequence). CDR3 length equals 13 residues. The CDR3 region has the DNA TGTGCCTGGAGTCGGAGACAGGGGAATGGCTACACCTTC. Protein product: CAWSRRQGNGYTF. The complete variable domain, with remaining parts taken from reference TRBV30 and TRBJ1-2, reads SQTIHQWPATLVQPVGSPLSLECTVEGTSNPNLYWYRQAAGRGLQLLFYSVGIGQISSEVPQNLSASRPQDRQFILSSKKLLLSDSGFYLCAWSRRQGNGYTFGSGTRLTVV.

This clone was counted a few times. The CDR3 DNA sequence: TGCGCCAGCAGGGGAACAGGGACGAACACTGAAGCTTTCTTT. Translation: CASRGTGTNTEAFF. This chain connects TRBV10-1 to TRBJ1-1; D may be TRBD1 (6 bases). This CDR3 comprises 14 residues. Trimming removed 6 bases from V and 1 base from J, with 12 bases in between. From germline, CDR1 is WNHNN and CDR2 SYGVQD (reference sequence).

The gene calls are TRBV5-1 and TRBJ1-3; D perhaps matches TRBD1 (5 bases). The germline V gene has CDR1 SGHRS and CDR2 YFSETQ. The CDR3 is 16 residues long. V was trimmed by 0 bases and J by 0 bases, leaving 10 bases between them. Here the CDR3 DNA reads TGCGCCAGCAGCTTGGTGGGGCCAGTCTCTGGAAACACCATATATTTT. Translated: CASSLVGPVSGNTIYF.

This clone was seen only once. Written as DNA, the CDR3 is TGTGCCAGCAGCCCCCGGCACAGGGGGCAGGGTGAAAAACTGTTTTTT. Translated, it gives CASSPRHRGQGEKLFF. The chain couples TRBV7-8 to TRBJ1-4, with TRBD1 matching over 9 bases. The germline CDR1 and CDR2 sequences are SGHVS and FQNEAQ. The CDR3 runs to 16 residues. V gave up 5 bases and J gave up 7 bases; unmatched junction bases: 11.

To note about this clone: The same CDR3 is also encoded by other DNA sequences in this sample. This chain's CDR3 is CASSFGGSYEQYF. DNA of the CDR3: TGTGCCAGCAGCTTTGGCGGATCCTACGAGCAGTACTTC. The J gene is TRBJ2-7, the V gene TRBV5-6; D is uncertain. CDR1 and CDR2 (germline): SGHDT, YYEEEE. The CDR3 consists of 13 residues. The ends were cut back, 2 bases at V and 1 base at J, with 7 bases in the middle.

The chain links TRBV5-1 to TRBJ2-3; TRBD2 agrees at 11 bases. With 4 bases clipped from V and 3 bases from J, the junction kept 1 base outside the gene matches. There are 14 residues in the CDR3. Germline CDR1 and CDR2: SGHRS and YFSETQ. For the CDR3, the DNA is TGCGCCAGCAGCCTAGCGGGGGGAACAGATACGCAGTATTTT. Protein product: CASSLAGGTDTQYF.

The chain carries TRBV30 and TRBJ1-1; D might be TRBD1 (5 bases). The germline V gene has CDR1 GTSNPN and CDR2 SVGIG (reference sequence). V was pared by 2 bases and J by 4 bases, with 11 bases between. There are 13 residues in the CDR3. CDR3 residues: CAWSIQDGTEAFF. DNA for the CDR3: TGTGCCTGGAGTATACAGGATGGCACTGAAGCTTTCTTT.

The rearrangement uses TRBV27 and TRBJ2-5, with D possibly being TRBD1 (6 bases). The germline V gene has CDR1 MNHEY and CDR2 SMNVEV (reference sequence). The ends were cut back, 2 bases at V and 4 bases at J, with 14 bases in the middle. CDR3 length: 15 amino acids. In DNA form, the CDR3 reads TGTGCCAGCAGTTTAATCAGGGGCGGCACAGAGACCCAGTACTTC. Amino acids: CASSLIRGGTETQYF.

This chain joins TRBV9 and TRBJ2-7; D is perhaps TRBD1 (6 bases). V was shortened by 4 bases and J by 3 bases, with 14 bases between the two germline ends. CDR1 SGDLS and CDR2 YYNGEE come from the germline V gene. This CDR3 has 14 residues. The CDR3 sequence is CASSPPGQYYEQYF. CDR3 bases: TGTGCCAGCAGCCCCCCCGGACAGTACTACGAGCAGTACTTC.

V usage is TRBV7-2 and J usage is TRBJ1-1, with a weak D call TRBD1 (5 bases). V lost 3 bases, J lost 1 base, and 9 bases lay in between. This CDR3 contains 14 residues. Per the germline V gene, CDR1 is SGHTA and CDR2 is FQGNSA. The CDR3 protein is CASSLWGGNTEAFF. Written as DNA, the CDR3 is TGTGCCAGCAGCTTGTGGGGGGGGAACACTGAAGCTTTCTTT.

CDR3 amino acids: CASSLLQGLNTEAFF. The CDR3, as DNA: TGTGCCAGCAGCTTACTGCAGGGACTAAACACTGAAGCTTTCTTT. The V gene is TRBV7-9, the J gene TRBJ1-1; weak D call: TRBD1 (5 bases). This CDR3 region has 15 residues. V dropped 2 bases and J dropped 2 bases, with 12 bases sitting between them. The V gene's germline CDR1 is SEHNR and CDR2 FQNEAQ (reference sequence).

This chain joins TRBV11-2 and TRBJ2-5; possible D gene TRBD1, 5 bases. This CDR3 is built from 13 residues. Germline lookup yields CDR1 SGHAT and CDR2 FQNNGV. Trimming cost V 6 bases and J 5 bases, with 13 bases left between them. The CDR3 DNA follows: TGTGCCAGCAGTCTAGACAGTTCCGAGACCCAGTACTTC. Translating it yields CASSLDSSETQYF.

This clone was recorded once. The chain carries TRBV28 and TRBJ1-3, with D hard to call. Trimming removed 1 base at V and 0 bases at J, with 10 bases between. This CDR3 is 16 amino acids long. Germline assignment: CDR1 MDHEN and CDR2 SYDVKM. CDR3 amino acids: CASSLSVRVSGNTIYF. CDR3 DNA sequence: TGTGCCAGCAGTTTATCGGTGCGGGTCTCTGGAAACACCATATATTTT.

This clone has just one count. J is TRBJ2-1 and V is TRBV7-2; possibly TRBD2 for D (6 bases). The CDR3 spans 15 residues. Per the germline V gene, CDR1 is SGHTA and CDR2 is FQGNSA. Between the trimmed V and J ends, which lost 4 bases and 9 bases, there was a span of 19 bases. The CDR3 is CASSSSGLARGEQFF. For the CDR3, the DNA is TGTGCCAGCAGCTCATCAGGGCTAGCGAGGGGTGAGCAGTTCTTC. The full variable domain, in which reference TRBV7-2 and TRBJ2-1 provide the parts outside the CDR3, is GAGVSQSPSNKVTEKGKDVELRCDPISGHTALYWYRQSLGQGLEFLIYFQGNSAPDKSGLPSDRFSAERTGGSVSTLTIQRTQQEDSAVYLCASSSSGLARGEQFFGPGTRLTVL.

V is TRBV6-5 and J is TRBJ2-1, with 16 bases identical to TRBD2. The germline gives CDR1 MNHEY, CDR2 SVGAGI. This CDR3 is built from 15 residues. Trimming took 6 bases from V and 10 from J; bases not matched to a gene: 6. The CDR3, as DNA: TGTGCCAGCAGAAAGGGACTAGCGGGGGGGCGGGAGCAGTTCTTC. Translation gives CASRKGLAGGREQFF.

The CDR3 DNA follows: TGTGCCAGCAGCTTGGTGGCGGCAGATAATGAGCAGTTCTTC. It is translated as CASSLVAADNEQFF. The chain carries TRBV5-4 and TRBJ2-1, with unresolved D. The CDR3 has 14 amino acids. The germline V and J ends were trimmed by 0 bases and 7 bases, with 11 bases remaining between them. The germline CDR1 and CDR2 sequences are SGHNT and YYREEE (reference sequence).